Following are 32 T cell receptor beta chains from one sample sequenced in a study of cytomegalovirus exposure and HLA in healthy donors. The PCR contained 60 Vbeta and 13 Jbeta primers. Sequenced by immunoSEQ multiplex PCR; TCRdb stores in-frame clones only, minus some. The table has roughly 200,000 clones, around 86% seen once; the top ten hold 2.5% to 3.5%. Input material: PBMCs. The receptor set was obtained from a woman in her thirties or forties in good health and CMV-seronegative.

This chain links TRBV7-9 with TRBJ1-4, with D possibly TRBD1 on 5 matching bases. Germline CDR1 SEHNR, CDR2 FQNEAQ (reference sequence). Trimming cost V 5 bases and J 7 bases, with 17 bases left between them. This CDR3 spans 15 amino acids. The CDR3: CASSRQSGWGEKLFF. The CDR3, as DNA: TGTGCCAGCAGCCGACAGAGTGGATGGGGTGAAAAACTGTTTTTT.

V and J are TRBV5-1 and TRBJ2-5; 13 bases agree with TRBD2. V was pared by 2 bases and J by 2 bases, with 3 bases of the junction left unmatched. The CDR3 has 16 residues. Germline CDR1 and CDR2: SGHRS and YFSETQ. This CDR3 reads CASSFTSGGGQETQYF. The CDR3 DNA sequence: TGCGCCAGCAGCTTTACTAGCGGGGGGGGGCAAGAGACCCAGTACTTC.

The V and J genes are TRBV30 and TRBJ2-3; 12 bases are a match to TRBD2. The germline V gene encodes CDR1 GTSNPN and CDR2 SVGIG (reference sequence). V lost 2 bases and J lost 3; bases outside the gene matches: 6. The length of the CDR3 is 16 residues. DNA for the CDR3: TGTGCCTGGAGTAACTACCTAGCGGGAGGGACAGATACGCAGTATTTT. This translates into CAWSNYLAGGTDTQYF.

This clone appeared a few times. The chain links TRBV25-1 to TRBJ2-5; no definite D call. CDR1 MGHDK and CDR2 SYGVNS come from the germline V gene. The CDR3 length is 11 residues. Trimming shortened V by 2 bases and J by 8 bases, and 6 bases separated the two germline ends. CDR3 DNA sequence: TGTGCCAGCAGTGAACGGGTAACCCAGTACTTC. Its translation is CASSERVTQYF. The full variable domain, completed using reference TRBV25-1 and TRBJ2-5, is EADIYQTPRYLVIGTGKKITLECSQTMGHDKMYWYQQDPGMELHLIHYSYGVNSTEKGDLSSESTVSRIRTEHFPLTLESARPSHTSQYLCASSERVTQYFGPGTRLLVL.

The DNA of the CDR3 is TGTGCCTGGAGTAGGGGACAGGTTGGGCCCCGAGAGACCCAGTACTTC. Translation gives CAWSRGQVGPRETQYF. V is TRBV30 and J is TRBJ2-5; TRBD1 matches 8 bases. Germline CDR1 reads GTSNPN; CDR2 reads SVGIG (reference sequence). The CDR3 length is 16 residues. V dropped 2 bases and J dropped 4; count of bases not matched to a gene: 12.

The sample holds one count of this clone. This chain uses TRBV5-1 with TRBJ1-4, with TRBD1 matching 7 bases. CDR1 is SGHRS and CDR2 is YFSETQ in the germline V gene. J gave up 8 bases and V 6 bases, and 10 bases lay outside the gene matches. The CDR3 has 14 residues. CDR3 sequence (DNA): TGCGCCAGCACCCTGGGACAGCAAGGAGAAAAACTGTTTTTT. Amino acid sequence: CASTLGQQGEKLFF.

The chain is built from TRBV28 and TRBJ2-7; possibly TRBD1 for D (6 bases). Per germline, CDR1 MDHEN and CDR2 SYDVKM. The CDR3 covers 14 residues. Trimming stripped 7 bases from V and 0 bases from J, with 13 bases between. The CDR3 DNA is TGTGCCAGCACCGGGACAAGGCCCTCCTACGAGCAGTACTTC. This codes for CASTGTRPSYEQYF.

The CDR3 coding sequence is TGTGCCAGCTCACTCTCTAGTCCCGGACAGGGACGGGCTTTCTTT. It is translated as CASSLSSPGQGRAFF. This chain links TRBV18 with TRBJ1-1; 8 bases agree with TRBD1. The CDR3 runs 15 residues. Germline CDR1 reads KGHSH; CDR2 reads LQKENI. The junction had 15 bases not matched to a gene; V was cut back by 4 bases and J by 11 bases. The full variable domain, completed using reference TRBV18 and TRBJ1-1, is NAGVMQNPRHLVRRRGQEARLRCSPMKGHSHVYWYRQLPEEGLKFMVYLQKENIIDESGMPKERFSAEFPKEGPSILRIQQVVRGDSAAYFCASSLSSPGQGRAFFGQGTRLTVV.

CDR3 nucleotide sequence: TGTGCCAGCAGCCAAGAGAGGCTCCCCCTCCACTTT. It is translated as CASSQERLPLHF. The chain employs TRBV4-2 and TRBJ1-6; no firm D call. V dropped 0 bases and J dropped 13 bases, with 7 bases sitting between them. Germline values: CDR1 LGHNA, CDR2 YNFKEQ. This CDR3 is 12 amino acids long.

The DNA for the CDR3 is TGCAGCGTTGAGGGACAGGGGGCGTACGAGCAGTACTTC. Protein: CSVEGQGAYEQYF. This chain links TRBV29-1 with TRBJ2-7; 12 nucleotides line up with TRBD1. Germline trimming cut 3 bases from V and 4 bases from J; bases unmatched to any gene: 1. CDR1 SQVTM and CDR2 ANQGSEA come from the germline V gene. The CDR3 contains 13 residues.

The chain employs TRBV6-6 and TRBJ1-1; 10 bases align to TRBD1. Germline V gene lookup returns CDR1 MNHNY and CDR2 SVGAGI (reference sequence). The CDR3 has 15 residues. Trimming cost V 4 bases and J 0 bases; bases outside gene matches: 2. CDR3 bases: TGTGCCAGCAGTTCGGGACAGGGGATGAACACTGAAGCTTTCTTT. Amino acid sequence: CASSSGQGMNTEAFF.

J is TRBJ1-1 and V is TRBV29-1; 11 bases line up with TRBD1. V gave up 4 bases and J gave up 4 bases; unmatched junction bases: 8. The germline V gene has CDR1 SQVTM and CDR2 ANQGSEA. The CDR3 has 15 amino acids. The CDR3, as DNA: TGCAGCGTTGGGGGGACGGACAGGGGGCCCACTGAAGCTTTCTTT. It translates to CSVGGTDRGPTEAFF. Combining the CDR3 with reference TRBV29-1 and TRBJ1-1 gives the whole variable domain SAVISQKPSRDICQRGTSLTIQCQVDSQVTMMFWYRQQPGQSLTLIATANQGSEATYESGFVIDKFPISRPNLTFSTLTVSNMSPEDSSIYLCSVGGTDRGPTEAFFGQGTRLTVV.

CDR3 loop: CASSDQGTQYF. In DNA, the CDR3 is TGCGCCAGCAGTGATCAGGGGACCCAGTACTTC. The V call is TRBV10-2, the J call TRBJ2-5, with a possible D match to TRBD1 (5 bases). This CDR3 spans 11 amino acids. Between the trimmed V and J ends, which lost 3 bases and 7 bases, there was a span of 6 bases. Germline V gene lookup returns CDR1 WSHSY and CDR2 SAAADI.

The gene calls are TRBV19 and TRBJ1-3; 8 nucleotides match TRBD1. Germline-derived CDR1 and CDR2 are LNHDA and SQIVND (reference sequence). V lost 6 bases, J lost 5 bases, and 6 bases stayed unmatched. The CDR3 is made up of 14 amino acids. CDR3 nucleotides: TGTGCCAGTAGCCCCGGACAGGGACGAAACACCATATATTTT. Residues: CASSPGQGRNTIYF.

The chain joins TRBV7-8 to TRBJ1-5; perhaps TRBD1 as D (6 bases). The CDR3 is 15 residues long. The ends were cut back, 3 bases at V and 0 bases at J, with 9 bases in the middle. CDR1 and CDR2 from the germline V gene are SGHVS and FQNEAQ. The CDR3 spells CASSLGATSNQPQHF. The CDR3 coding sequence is TGTGCCAGCAGCTTGGGGGCAACTAGCAATCAGCCCCAGCATTTT.

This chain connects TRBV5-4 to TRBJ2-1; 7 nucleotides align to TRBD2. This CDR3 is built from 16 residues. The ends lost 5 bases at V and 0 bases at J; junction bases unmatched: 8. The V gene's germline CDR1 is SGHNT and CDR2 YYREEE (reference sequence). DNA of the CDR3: TGTGCCAGCAGGGTGGGTGGGAGGGCCTCCTACAATGAGCAGTTCTTC. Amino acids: CASRVGGRASYNEQFF.

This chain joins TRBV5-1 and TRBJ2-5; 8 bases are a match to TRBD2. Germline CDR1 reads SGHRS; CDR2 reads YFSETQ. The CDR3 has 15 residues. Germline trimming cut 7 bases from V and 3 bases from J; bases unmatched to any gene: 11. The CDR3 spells CASADPGGSKETQYF. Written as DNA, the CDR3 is TGCGCCAGCGCCGATCCGGGGGGGAGCAAAGAGACCCAGTACTTC.

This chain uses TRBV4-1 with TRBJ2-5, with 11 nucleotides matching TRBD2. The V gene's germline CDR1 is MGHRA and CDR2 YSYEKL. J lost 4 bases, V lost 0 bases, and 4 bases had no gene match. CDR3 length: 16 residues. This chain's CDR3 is CASSQDHGLAGETQYF. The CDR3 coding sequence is TGCGCCAGCAGCCAAGATCATGGACTAGCGGGAGAGACCCAGTACTTC.

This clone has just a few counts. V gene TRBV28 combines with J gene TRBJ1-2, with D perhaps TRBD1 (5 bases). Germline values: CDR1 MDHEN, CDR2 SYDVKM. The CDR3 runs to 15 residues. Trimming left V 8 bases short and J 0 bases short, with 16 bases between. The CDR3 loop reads CASARTGIANYGYTF. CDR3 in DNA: TGTGCCAGCGCTCGTACAGGCATAGCTAACTATGGCTACACCTTC.

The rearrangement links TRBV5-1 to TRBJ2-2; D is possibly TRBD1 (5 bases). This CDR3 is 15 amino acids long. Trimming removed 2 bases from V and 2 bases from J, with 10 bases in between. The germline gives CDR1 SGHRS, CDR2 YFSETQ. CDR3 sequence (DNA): TGCGCCAGCAGCTTCGAGACAGACAACACCGGGGAGCTGTTTTTT. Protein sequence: CASSFETDNTGELFF.

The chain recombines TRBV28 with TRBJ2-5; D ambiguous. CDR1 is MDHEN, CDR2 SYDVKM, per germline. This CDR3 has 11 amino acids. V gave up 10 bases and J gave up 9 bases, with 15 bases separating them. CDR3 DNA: TGTGCCACCGCGGCTGGAGTCGCCCAGTACTTC. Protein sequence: CATAAGVAQYF.

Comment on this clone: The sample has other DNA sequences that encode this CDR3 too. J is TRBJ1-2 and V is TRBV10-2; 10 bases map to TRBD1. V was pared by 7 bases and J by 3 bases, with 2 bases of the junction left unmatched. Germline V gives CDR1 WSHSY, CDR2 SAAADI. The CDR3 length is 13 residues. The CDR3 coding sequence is TGCGCCAGCACCGGGACAGGGGACTATGGCTACACCTTC. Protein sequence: CASTGTGDYGYTF.

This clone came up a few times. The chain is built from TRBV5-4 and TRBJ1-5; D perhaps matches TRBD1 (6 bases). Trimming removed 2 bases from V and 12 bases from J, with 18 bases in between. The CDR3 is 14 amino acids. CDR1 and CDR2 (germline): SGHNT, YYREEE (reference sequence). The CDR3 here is CASSFSGTPEGQHF. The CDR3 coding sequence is TGTGCCAGCAGCTTTTCCGGGACACCCGAGGGCCAGCATTTT. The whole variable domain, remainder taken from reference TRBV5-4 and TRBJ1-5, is ETGVTQSPTHLIKTRGQQVTLRCSSQSGHNTVSWYQQALGQGPQFIFQYYREEENGRGNFPPRFSGLQFPNYSSELNVNALELDDSALYLCASSFSGTPEGQHFGDGTRLSIL.

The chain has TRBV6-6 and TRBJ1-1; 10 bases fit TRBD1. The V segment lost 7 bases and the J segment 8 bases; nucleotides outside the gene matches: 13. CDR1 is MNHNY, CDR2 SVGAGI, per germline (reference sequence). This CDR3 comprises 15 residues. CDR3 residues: CASKAGTGVRGEAFF. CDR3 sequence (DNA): TGTGCCAGCAAAGCCGGGACAGGGGTTCGAGGCGAAGCTTTCTTT.

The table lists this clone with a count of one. CDR3 nucleotide sequence: TGTGCCAGCAGCTTCTGGGAGCGGGCCGGCACAGATACGCAGTATTTT. Protein: CASSFWERAGTDTQYF. The rearrangement uses TRBV7-9 and TRBJ2-3, with a weak D call TRBD2 (6 bases). Germline CDR1 SEHNR, CDR2 FQNEAQ (reference sequence). The length of the CDR3 is 16 residues. Trimming removed 3 bases at V and 1 base at J, with 14 bases between.

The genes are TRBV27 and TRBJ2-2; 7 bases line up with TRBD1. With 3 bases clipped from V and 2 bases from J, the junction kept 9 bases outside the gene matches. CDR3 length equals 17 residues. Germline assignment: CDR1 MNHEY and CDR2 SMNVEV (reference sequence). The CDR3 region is CASSFTDRAPNTGELFF. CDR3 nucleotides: TGTGCCAGCAGTTTTACTGACAGGGCGCCCAACACCGGGGAGCTGTTTTTT.

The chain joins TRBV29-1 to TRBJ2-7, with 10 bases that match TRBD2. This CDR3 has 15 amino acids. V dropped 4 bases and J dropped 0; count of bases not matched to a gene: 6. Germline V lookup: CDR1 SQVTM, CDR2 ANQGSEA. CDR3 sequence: CSVGLAGTPSYEQYF. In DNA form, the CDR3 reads TGCAGCGTTGGACTAGCGGGTACTCCCTCCTACGAGCAGTACTTC.

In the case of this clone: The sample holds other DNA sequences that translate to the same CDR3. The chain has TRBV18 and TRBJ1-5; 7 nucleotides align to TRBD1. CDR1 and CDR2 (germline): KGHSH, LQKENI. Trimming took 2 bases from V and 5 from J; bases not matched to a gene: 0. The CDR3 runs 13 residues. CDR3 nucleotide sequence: TGTGCCAGCTCACCAGGACAGGATCAGCCCCAGCATTTT. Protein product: CASSPGQDQPQHF.

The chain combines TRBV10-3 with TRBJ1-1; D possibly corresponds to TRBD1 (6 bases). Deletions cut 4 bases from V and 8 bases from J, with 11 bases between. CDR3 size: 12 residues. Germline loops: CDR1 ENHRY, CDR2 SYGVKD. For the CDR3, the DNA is TGTGCCATCAGTGTAGGGGGATGGGAAGCTTTCTTT. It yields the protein CAISVGGWEAFF.

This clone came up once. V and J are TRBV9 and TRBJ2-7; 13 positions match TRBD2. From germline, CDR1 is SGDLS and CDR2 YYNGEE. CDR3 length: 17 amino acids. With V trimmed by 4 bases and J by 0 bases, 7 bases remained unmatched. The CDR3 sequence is CASSKGTSGVNSYEQYF. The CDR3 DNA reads TGTGCCAGCAGCAAAGGGACTAGCGGGGTTAACTCCTACGAGCAGTACTTC.

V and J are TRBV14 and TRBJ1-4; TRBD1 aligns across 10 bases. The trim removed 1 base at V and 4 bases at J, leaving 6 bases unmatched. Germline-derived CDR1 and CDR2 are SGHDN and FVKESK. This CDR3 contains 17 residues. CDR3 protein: CASSQAPGTGDNEKLFF. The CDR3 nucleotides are TGTGCCAGCAGCCAAGCCCCCGGGACAGGGGATAATGAAAAACTGTTTTTT.

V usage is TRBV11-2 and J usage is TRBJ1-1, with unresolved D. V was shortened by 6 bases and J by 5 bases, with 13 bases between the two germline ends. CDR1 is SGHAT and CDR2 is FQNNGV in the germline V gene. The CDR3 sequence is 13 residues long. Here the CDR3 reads CASSGLRSTEAFF. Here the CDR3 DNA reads TGTGCCAGCAGTGGGCTAAGATCAACTGAAGCTTTCTTT.